The rows below give T cell receptor beta chains drawn from one sample of a study of blood T cell repertoires in COVID-19. Some clones are missing from TCRdb's copy, which holds only in-frame ones; the method was immunoSEQ multiplex PCR. The sample has about 250,000 clones; around 81% are singletons. The sequenced material came from peripheral blood. All receptors derive from a woman aged 55-70 years with active or convalescent COVID-19. CDR3s include the opening cysteine and the closing phenylalanine or tryptophan. A D gene is named only where the DNA matches it firmly. Some rows have no size entry. The others give once, few or many, or a class for an expanded clone.

d_gene,j_gene,v_gene,abundance,CDR3aa,CDR3nt
TRBD1,TRBJ1-3,TRBV2,once,CASSPGQGRAGNTIYF,TGTGCCAGCAGTCCAGGACAGGGCCGCGCTGGAAACACCATATATTTT
TRBD2,TRBJ2-1,TRBV4-1,-,CASSQLRLAARGEQFF,TGCGCCAGCAGCCAACTTAGGCTAGCGGCCCGAGGGGAGCAGTTCTTC
-,TRBJ1-1,TRBV2,few,CASSDGGRARGTEAFF,TGTGCCAGCAGTGACGGGGGGAGGGCCCGAGGGACTGAAGCTTTCTTT
-,TRBJ1-1,TRBV5-1,few,CASSLHGGNTEAFF,TGCGCCAGCAGCTTACATGGAGGGAACACTGAAGCTTTCTTT
TRBD1,TRBJ2-1,TRBV5-1,-,CASSLGQGRNEQFF,TGCGCCAGCAGCTTAGGACAGGGTCGCAATGAGCAGTTCTTC
TRBD1,TRBJ1-2,TRBV14,-,CASSPRQGANYGYTF,TGTGCCAGCAGCCCCCGACAGGGGGCCAACTATGGCTACACCTTC
TRBD1,TRBJ2-2,TRBV24-1,-,CATSDLFGTANTGELFF,TGTGCCACCAGTGATTTGTTTGGGACAGCTAACACCGGGGAGCTGTTTTTT
-,TRBJ1-1,TRBV5-1,-,CASSFGGNTEAFF,TGCGCCAGCAGCTTTGGAGGAAACACTGAAGCTTTCTTT
TRBD1,TRBJ2-5,TRBV4-2,-,CASSQVLGQGTQETQYF,TGTGCCAGCAGCCAAGTACTGGGACAGGGGACCCAAGAGACCCAGTACTTC
TRBD1,TRBJ1-4,TRBV11-2,-,CASSLGTGYEKLFF,TGTGCCAGCAGCTTAGGGACAGGGTATGAAAAACTGTTTTTT
TRBD1,TRBJ1-6,TRBV14,-,CASSRQGFSGSPLHF,TGTGCCAGCAGCCGACAGGGTTTTTCTGGATCACCCCTCCACTTT
-,TRBJ2-1,TRBV4-1,-,CASSQALDSYNEQFF,TGCGCCAGCAGCCAAGCGTTAGACAGTTACAATGAGCAGTTCTTC
TRBD1,TRBJ1-1,TRBV5-1,-,CASSERGTEKTTEAFF,TGCGCCAGCAGCGAACGCGGGACAGAAAAAACCACTGAAGCTTTCTTT
TRBD2,TRBJ2-1,TRBV2,-,CASKLQLAGVSEQFF,TGTGCCAGCAAATTACAACTAGCGGGAGTTAGTGAGCAGTTCTTC
-,TRBJ2-1,TRBV25-1,-,CASRQSSYNEQFF,TGTGCCAGCAGACAGAGCTCCTACAATGAGCAGTTCTTC
TRBD2,TRBJ2-1,TRBV24-1,few,CATSPQGGLDYEQFF,TGTGCCACCAGTCCTCAGGGCGGACTAGATTATGAGCAGTTCTTC
-,TRBJ2-2,TRBV27,-,CASTVVGNTGELFF,TGTGCCAGCACCGTAGTTGGGAACACCGGGGAGCTGTTTTTT
TRBD2,TRBJ2-2,TRBV5-1,-,CASSLESRQGGYGTGELFF,TGCGCCAGCAGCTTGGAGTCGCGGCAGGGAGGGTACGGCACCGGGGAGCTGTTTTTT
-,TRBJ2-7,TRBV3-1/TRBV3-2,-,CASSQDWGDGYEQYF,TGTGCCAGCAGCCAAGATTGGGGGGATGGCTACGAGCAGTACTTC
TRBD1,TRBJ2-1,TRBV2,few,CASNPMTGEANEQFF,TGTGCCAGCAACCCGATGACAGGGGAGGCCAATGAGCAGTTCTTC
-,TRBJ1-4,TRBV3-1/TRBV3-2,-,CASSQDQQLNEKLFF,TGTGCCAGCAGCCAAGATCAACAGCTTAATGAAAAACTGTTTTTT